The TCR beta chain under discussion was sequenced for a study of cytomegalovirus exposure and HLA in healthy donors. Study summary: Early released data had about 85 million unique TCRs, all coming from HLA-typed donors. Study-level findings and limits: Across donors, most TCRs were seen rarely, yet some public ones were widespread. About 90% or about 30% of the time was how often most TCR beta V segments were productive, according to an earlier analysis.

Primers: 60 Vbeta forward and 13 Jbeta reverse. Methods used by the authors: An analysis performed later counted 60 million to 90 million unique TCR beta chains (approximately 10 million of them shared). Profiling relied on immunoSEQ multiplex PCR, and the TCRdb table lists in-frame clones only, not all of them. For V, J and clone size, that table is used; D and trimming come from the DNA. The table records over 90,000 clones, approximately 87% of them present only once. Germline CDR1 is MNHEY and CDR2 is SVGAGI. V lost 0 bases and J lost 1, with 6 bases in between. CDR3 length: 14 residues. About this clone itself: The target antigen is unknown.

Material for sequencing was PBMCs. The chain couples TRBV6-5 to TRBJ1-2; D is uncertain. This receptor was identified in a man aged 35 to 55 in good health and CMV-seronegative. The CDR3 loop is CASSYSPDNYGYTF. The CDR3 bases are TGTGCCAGCAGTTACTCTCCAGATAACTATGGCTACACCTTC.